Below are 25 T cell receptor beta chains sequenced from a single sample in a study of early T cells in non-severe SARS-CoV-2 infection. One entry per CDR3 protein results from TCRdb running MiXCR on the 5' RACE reads. The sample has about 59,000 distinct CDR3 sequences, roughly 13% seen once. The material sequenced was whole blood, taken at baseline. These receptors all come from an adult who was a healthcare worker with PCR-confirmed SARS-CoV-2 infection or an uninfected control (not recorded which).

This clonotype was seen a few times. The chain is built from TRBV4-1 and TRBJ2-1, with D hard to call. The CDR3 sequence is 15 residues long. V was shortened by 4 bases and J by 3 bases, with 13 bases between the two germline ends. Germline CDR1 reads MGHRA; CDR2 reads YSYEKL. CDR3 bases: TGCGCCAGCAGCCGCGTTTCCGGCGACTACAATGAGCAGTTCTTC. This sequence encodes CASSRVSGDYNEQFF.

V and J are TRBV5-4 and TRBJ1-2, with D perhaps matching TRBD1 (5 bases). Looked up from germline, CDR1 is SGHNT and CDR2 is YYREEE (reference sequence). V was trimmed by 4 bases and J by 4 bases, leaving 17 bases between them. The CDR3 runs to 15 residues. The CDR3 DNA sequence: TGTGCCAGCAGCCGCACGTACGAGACAGTCTATGGCTACACCTTC. This codes for CASSRTYETVYGYTF.

The gene calls are TRBV20-1 and TRBJ2-2; tentatively, D is TRBD1 (6 bases). The CDR3 has 15 amino acids. V gave up 0 bases and J gave up 6 bases, with 14 bases separating them. Germline V gene sequence: CDR1 DFQATT, CDR2 SNEGSKA (reference sequence). The chain's CDR3 is CSARDLQGRAGELFF. For the CDR3, the DNA is TGCAGTGCTAGAGATCTTCAGGGGCGGGCCGGGGAGCTGTTTTTT.

CDR3 amino acids: CASSYRWAQSTGANVLTF. The CDR3 DNA is TGTGCCAGCAGTTACCGTTGGGCACAGAGCACTGGGGCCAACGTCCTGACTTTC. The chain recombines TRBV11-2 with TRBJ2-6; D is uncertain. Trimming cost V 6 bases and J 2 bases, with 20 bases left between them. Germline V lookup: CDR1 SGHAT, CDR2 FQNNGV. The CDR3 has 18 residues.

This clonotype was detected a few times. CDR3 nucleotide sequence: TGTGCCAGCAGCCCGGCCGGGACAGGGATCTACGAGCAGTACTTC. Its protein is CASSPAGTGIYEQYF. This chain connects TRBV11-2 to TRBJ2-7, with 9 bases aligning to TRBD1. Germline CDR1 is SGHAT and CDR2 is FQNNGV. J lost 3 bases, V lost 5 bases, and 8 bases had no gene match. This CDR3 has 15 amino acids.

This clonotype was seen a handful of times. This sequence joins TRBV18 and TRBJ2-2; 10 bases fit TRBD1. With 4 bases clipped from V and 5 bases from J, the junction kept 7 bases outside the gene matches. This CDR3 comprises 16 residues. Germline V gene data show CDR1 as KGHSH and CDR2 as LQKENI. Here the CDR3 DNA reads TGTGCCAGCTCACGCTCGGGACAGGGGTCAACCGGGGAGCTGTTTTTT. Residues: CASSRSGQGSTGELFF.

This clonotype was seen ten or more times. The chain links TRBV12-3 or TRBV12-4 to TRBJ2-4; 7 bases map to TRBD1. The CDR3 length is 15 residues. J gave up 4 bases and V 6 bases, and 9 bases lay outside the gene matches. Here the CDR3 DNA reads TGTGCCAGCAGCCACCAGTTGACAGGGAAAAACATTCAGTACTTC. Protein: CASSHQLTGKNIQYF.

This clonotype turned up a few times. The chain links TRBV24-1 to TRBJ1-2; D might be TRBD1 (6 bases). CDR3 size: 11 residues. Trimming removed 6 bases from V and 8 bases from J, with 9 bases in between. CDR1 and CDR2 from the germline V gene are KGHDR and SFDVKD. CDR3 coding DNA: TGTGCCACCAGTCCAGGGGCCGGCTACACCTTC. It translates to CATSPGAGYTF.

The rearrangement uses TRBV6-6 and TRBJ2-7, with D maybe TRBD1 (6 bases). This CDR3 has 13 amino acids. V was cut by 7 bases and J by 0 bases, with 10 bases left in between. Germline CDR1 reads MNHNY; CDR2 reads SVGAGI (reference sequence). The DNA for the CDR3 is TGTGCCAGCATCAAGACAGGCTCCTACGAGCAGTACTTC. This sequence encodes CASIKTGSYEQYF.

This clonotype was found a few times. The chain links TRBV11-2 to TRBJ2-7; D is undetermined. The CDR3 consists of 13 residues. The V end was cut by 1 base, the J end by 4 bases, with 8 bases between. Per germline, CDR1 SGHAT and CDR2 FQNNGV. CDR3 sequence: CASSLGIQYEQYF. CDR3 nucleotides: TGTGCCAGCAGCTTAGGTATACAATACGAGCAGTACTTC.

This rearrangement joins TRBV6-1 to TRBJ2-3, with D uncertain. CDR1 and CDR2 (germline): MNHNS, SASEGT. V gave up 0 bases and J gave up 7 bases, with 5 bases separating them. The CDR3 runs 12 residues. The CDR3 spells CASSEATNTQYF. The CDR3 DNA follows: TGTGCCAGCAGTGAAGCAACAAATACGCAGTATTTT.

This clonotype came up many times. The rearrangement joins TRBV7-6 to TRBJ1-3; D gene unclear. V dropped 1 base and J dropped 5 bases, with 6 bases sitting between them. In germline, CDR1 is SGHVS, CDR2 FNYEAQ. The CDR3 is 13 amino acids. CDR3 DNA sequence: TGTGCCAGCAGCTTAGGGATTCGAAACACCATATATTTT. Translating it yields CASSLGIRNTIYF.

This clonotype was seen a handful of times. The chain recombines TRBV11-2 with TRBJ2-2, with D unclear. The CDR3 is 11 amino acids. Deletions cut 5 bases from V and 7 bases from J, with 5 bases between. Germline lookup yields CDR1 SGHAT and CDR2 FQNNGV. The CDR3 DNA follows: TGTGCCAGCAGCCGTCGCGGGGAGCTGTTTTTT. Translated, it gives CASSRRGELFF.

This chain links TRBV5-4 with TRBJ2-3; no reliable D call. The V end lost 2 bases, the J end lost 2 bases, and 12 bases lay between the germline ends. Germline CDR1 is SGHNT and CDR2 is YYREEE (reference sequence). This CDR3 contains 15 residues. CDR3 nucleotides: TGTGCCAGCAGCTTCAACCCATTCCCCACAGATACGCAGTATTTT. It codes for CASSFNPFPTDTQYF.

DNA for the CDR3: TGTGCCAGCAGCCCGACCGGGGCGCCTAACACCGGGGAGCTGTTTTTT. Translation gives CASSPTGAPNTGELFF. V usage is TRBV7-6 and J usage is TRBJ2-2; D may be TRBD1 or TRBD2 (5 bases each). Germline CDR1 and CDR2: SGHVS and FNYEAQ. V was cut by 5 bases and J by 2 bases, with 15 bases left in between. The CDR3 has 16 residues.

This clonotype was detected ten times or more. As DNA, the CDR3 is TGTGCCAGCAGTTCCCTAGGGTCCCCCGGGGACGAGCAGTACTTC. Amino acid sequence: CASSSLGSPGDEQYF. The V call is TRBV6-5, the J call TRBJ2-7; perhaps TRBD2 as D (5 bases). V lost 4 bases and J 5 bases, leaving 18 bases between the germline ends. In germline, CDR1 is MNHEY, CDR2 SVGAGI. The CDR3 is 15 residues long.

For this clonotype: One end of the junction is discordant with germline, which a read error may explain. J is TRBJ1-6 and V is TRBV28, with 12 nucleotides matching TRBD1. The CDR3 extends over 14 amino acids. The germline V gene has CDR1 MDHEN and CDR2 SYDVKM. The CDR3 sequence is CASTGTGGYSPLHF. The DNA of the CDR3 is TGTGCCAGCACCGGGACAGGGGGCTATTCACCCCTCCATTTT.

The chain joins TRBV28 to TRBJ1-1, with D possibly being TRBD1 (6 bases). The CDR3 covers 15 residues. The ends were cut back, 2 bases at V and 8 bases at J, with 18 bases in the middle. Germline loops: CDR1 MDHEN, CDR2 SYDVKM. The CDR3 nucleotides read TGTGCCAGCAGTTTAAAGTCAGGGGTTGGTCGCGAAGCTTTCTTT. Amino acids: CASSLKSGVGREAFF.

This clonotype was counted a few times. The chain couples TRBV13 to TRBJ2-1; 8 bases fit TRBD1. V lost 4 bases, J lost 2 bases, and 7 bases stayed unmatched. Germline V gene sequence: CDR1 PRHDT, CDR2 FYEKMQ (reference sequence). This CDR3 spans 16 amino acids. CDR3 region: CASSSAQGAAYNEQFF. The DNA for the CDR3 is TGTGCCAGCAGCTCAGCCCAGGGGGCGGCCTACAATGAGCAGTTCTTC.

This clonotype came up a few times. The V call is TRBV7-9, the J call TRBJ2-1; possible D gene TRBD1, 6 bases. Germline V gene lookup returns CDR1 SEHNR and CDR2 FQNEAQ (reference sequence). V lost 5 bases, J lost 8 bases, and 19 bases lay in between. This CDR3 has 15 amino acids. This CDR3 reads CASSPRMERQDEQFF. The DNA of the CDR3 is TGTGCCAGCAGCCCTCGGATGGAGCGACAGGATGAGCAGTTCTTC.

The J gene is TRBJ1-1, the V gene TRBV12-3 or TRBV12-4; 9 nucleotides line up with TRBD1. The CDR3 extends over 12 amino acids. J was trimmed by 4 bases and V by 9 bases; bases with no gene match: 3. CDR3 sequence (DNA): TGTGCCAGTCCGGGACAGGGCACTGAAGCTTTCTTT. Translating gives CASPGQGTEAFF.

This clonotype has ten or more counts. The V call is TRBV7-9, the J call TRBJ1-2; TRBD1 matches at 9 bases. V gave up 4 bases and J gave up 3 bases; unmatched junction bases: 15. The CDR3 extends over 18 amino acids. Germline lookup yields CDR1 SEHNR and CDR2 FQNEAQ (reference sequence). The DNA of the CDR3 is TGTGCCAGCAGCTCCTTGGACAGGGGCCGTTTGGGTCACTATGGCTACACCTTC. Translating gives CASSSLDRGRLGHYGYTF.

This clonotype was seen many times. V gene TRBV6-2 or TRBV6-3 combines with J gene TRBJ2-3; 10 nucleotides line up with TRBD2. After removal of 4 bases from V and 0 bases from J, the junction contained 1 base not matched to a gene. CDR1 and CDR2 (germline): MNHEY, SVGEGT. The CDR3 is 15 residues long. The CDR3 nucleotides are TGTGCCAGCAGTTCGACTAGCGGGAGCACAGATACGCAGTATTTT. This encodes CASSSTSGSTDTQYF.

The rearrangement links TRBV10-3 to TRBJ1-4; D uncertain. CDR3 length: 13 residues. Germline V gives CDR1 ENHRY, CDR2 SYGVKD. V was trimmed by 7 bases and J by 4 bases, leaving 10 bases between them. The CDR3 spells CAINRDLNEKLFF. DNA for the CDR3: TGTGCCATCAACCGGGATCTTAATGAAAAACTGTTTTTT.

This clonotype was recorded a few times. J is TRBJ2-1 and V is TRBV7-3; a weak D match, TRBD2 (6 bases). The germline gives CDR1 SGHTA, CDR2 FQGTGA. Trimming pared 5 bases from V and 6 bases from J, leaving 23 bases between. The CDR3 sequence is 17 residues long. The CDR3 sequence is CASSASKQTGLLNEQFF. CDR3 DNA sequence: TGTGCCAGCAGCGCTTCAAAGCAAACGGGACTCCTCAATGAGCAGTTCTTC.